The rows below give T cell receptor beta chains drawn from one sample of a study of neurological immune-mediated disorders. TCRdb fed the 5' RACE reads into MiXCR, producing one record per CDR3 protein. The table lists 30,000 to 40,000 distinct CDR3 sequences, 3.5% to 4% of them singletons. Material for sequencing was PBMCs. The source of these receptors is a man in his thirties or forties with multiple sclerosis. The CDR3 runs from the conserved cysteine through the conserved F or W. The D gene is left open where the match is weak. For some rows the clone size is stated as once, few or many, or as a class when expanded; others skip it.

J gene: TRBJ2-7
clone size: many
D gene: -
V gene: TRBV18
CDR3 DNA: TGTGCCAGCTCACCTGGGACTCGGAGTTTCTACGAGCAGTACTTC
CDR3 protein: CASSPGTRSFYEQYF

J gene: TRBJ1-1
clone size: medium-sized
D gene: TRBD1
V gene: TRBV5-1
CDR3 DNA: TGCGCCAGCAGCGGACAGGTGAACACTGAAGCTTTCTTT
CDR3 protein: CASSGQVNTEAFF

J gene: TRBJ1-2
clone size: many
D gene: -
V gene: TRBV16
CDR3 DNA: TGTGCCAGCAGCCAATCTTCAGGCTTGAACTATGGCTACACCTTC
CDR3 protein: CASSQSSGLNYGYTF

J gene: TRBJ1-2
clone size: many
D gene: -
V gene: TRBV29-1
CDR3 DNA: TGCAGCGTTGTGGGCGCATACTCCGGCTACACCTTC
CDR3 protein: CSVVGAYSGYTF

J gene: TRBJ2-2
clone size: many
D gene: -
V gene: TRBV5-1
CDR3 DNA: TGCGCCAGCAGCTCGAGACAGGAGAACACCGGGGAGCTGTTTTTT
CDR3 protein: CASSSRQENTGELFF

J gene: TRBJ1-1
clone size: many
D gene: -
V gene: TRBV20-1
CDR3 DNA: TGCAGTGCTAGAGATCCTACCAGGGGAAGCACTGAAGCTTTCTTT
CDR3 protein: CSARDPTRGSTEAFF

J gene: TRBJ2-5
clone size: many
D gene: -
V gene: TRBV29-1
CDR3 DNA: TGCAGCGTTGATGTCAGGGTAGGCGAGACCCAGTACTTC
CDR3 protein: CSVDVRVGETQYF

J gene: TRBJ1-5
clone size: -
D gene: TRBD1
V gene: TRBV20-1
CDR3 DNA: TGCAGTGCCCGAGACAGGGTCAATCAGCCCCAGAATTTT
CDR3 protein: CSARDRVNQPQNF

J gene: TRBJ2-7
clone size: many
D gene: -
V gene: TRBV20-1
CDR3 DNA: TGCAGTGCTAGTTTAAGTGGAAACGAGCAGTACTTC
CDR3 protein: CSASLSGNEQYF

J gene: TRBJ2-5
clone size: many
D gene: TRBD1
V gene: TRBV29-1
CDR3 DNA: TGCAGCACCTACCCGGGACAGGGAGAGACCCAGTACTTC
CDR3 protein: CSTYPGQGETQYF

J gene: TRBJ2-7
clone size: many
D gene: TRBD2
V gene: TRBV20-1
CDR3 DNA: TGCAGTGCCATGACTAGCGCTCGCTACGAGCAGTACTTC
CDR3 protein: CSAMTSARYEQYF

J gene: TRBJ2-5
clone size: many
D gene: TRBD1
V gene: TRBV28
CDR3 DNA: TGTGCCAGCAGTCCTTATGGGGTCCGACAGGGTTGGAGGGAGACCCAGTACTTC
CDR3 protein: CASSPYGVRQGWRETQYF

J gene: TRBJ1-1
clone size: many
D gene: -
V gene: TRBV20-1
CDR3 DNA: TGCAGTGCTAGAGCGGTAGGCCCTGAAGCTTTCTTT
CDR3 protein: CSARAVGPEAFF

J gene: TRBJ2-1
clone size: few
D gene: TRBD2
V gene: TRBV6-2/TRBV6-3
CDR3 DNA: TGTGCCAGCATCCCGAGCGGGGTCTCCTACAATGAGCAGTTCTTC
CDR3 protein: CASIPSGVSYNEQFF

J gene: TRBJ1-4
clone size: many
D gene: TRBD1
V gene: TRBV20-1
CDR3 DNA: TGCAGTGCTAGAGATACTAACAGGGGGAATGAAAAACTGTTTTTT
CDR3 protein: CSARDTNRGNEKLFF

J gene: TRBJ2-7
clone size: many
D gene: -
V gene: TRBV7-9
CDR3 DNA: TGTGCCAGCAGCCCGATGTACGAGCAGTACTTC
CDR3 protein: CASSPMYEQYF

J gene: TRBJ2-7
clone size: -
D gene: -
V gene: TRBV5-1
CDR3 DNA: TGCGCCAGCAGACCAACAGGGAGTGAGTACGAGCAGTACTTC
CDR3 protein: CASRPTGSEYEQYF

J gene: TRBJ2-5
clone size: many
D gene: -
V gene: TRBV10-2
CDR3 DNA: TGCGCCAGCAGGCATAGCAGGGGGGCTCAAGAGACCCAGTACTTC
CDR3 protein: CASRHSRGAQETQYF

J gene: TRBJ2-3
clone size: many
D gene: -
V gene: TRBV7-2
CDR3 DNA: TGTGCCAGCAGCTTAGTAGCAGATACGCAGTATTTT
CDR3 protein: CASSLVADTQYF

J gene: TRBJ1-2
clone size: many
D gene: -
V gene: TRBV27
CDR3 DNA: TGTGCCAGCAGTTTCTCTACAGGGTTTGGCTACACCTTC
CDR3 protein: CASSFSTGFGYTF

J gene: TRBJ2-3
clone size: many
D gene: -
V gene: TRBV7-9
CDR3 DNA: TGTGCCAGCAGCTCCGGGAAGATGGGCACAGATACGCAGTATTTT
CDR3 protein: CASSSGKMGTDTQYF

J gene: TRBJ1-5
clone size: many
D gene: -
V gene: TRBV7-2
CDR3 DNA: TGTGCCAGCAGCTTAGGGGGGAAGCCCCAGCATTTT
CDR3 protein: CASSLGGKPQHF

J gene: TRBJ1-2
clone size: many
D gene: TRBD1
V gene: TRBV20-1
CDR3 DNA: TGCAGTGCTTATGGACAGGAACCTGGCTACACCTTC
CDR3 protein: CSAYGQEPGYTF

J gene: TRBJ1-1
clone size: -
D gene: -
V gene: TRBV9
CDR3 DNA: TGTGCCAGCAGCGATCTCCCGGGACGACACACTGAAGCTTTCTTT
CDR3 protein: CASSDLPGRHTEAFF

J gene: TRBJ2-2
clone size: many
D gene: -
V gene: TRBV10-3
CDR3 DNA: TGTGCCATCAGTGAGTCGAACACCGGGGAGCTGTTTTTT
CDR3 protein: CAISESNTGELFF

J gene: TRBJ2-2
clone size: many
D gene: TRBD2
V gene: TRBV10-3
CDR3 DNA: TGTGCCACCGGGGGGAGACCCAACACCGGGGAGCTGTTTTTT
CDR3 protein: CATGGRPNTGELFF

J gene: TRBJ2-1
clone size: many
D gene: TRBD2
V gene: TRBV7-2
CDR3 DNA: TGTGCCAGCAGCTCTGATAGCGGGGAAAAGCAGTTCTTC
CDR3 protein: CASSSDSGEKQFF

J gene: TRBJ2-6
clone size: many
D gene: -
V gene: TRBV24-1
CDR3 DNA: TGTGCCACCAGTGATCGTGGGAGGTCGGGGGCCAACGTCCTGACTTTC
CDR3 protein: CATSDRGRSGANVLTF

J gene: TRBJ2-3
clone size: few
D gene: -
V gene: TRBV6-6
CDR3 DNA: TGTGCCAGCAGACCCTTCACAGATACGCAGTATTTT
CDR3 protein: CASRPFTDTQYF